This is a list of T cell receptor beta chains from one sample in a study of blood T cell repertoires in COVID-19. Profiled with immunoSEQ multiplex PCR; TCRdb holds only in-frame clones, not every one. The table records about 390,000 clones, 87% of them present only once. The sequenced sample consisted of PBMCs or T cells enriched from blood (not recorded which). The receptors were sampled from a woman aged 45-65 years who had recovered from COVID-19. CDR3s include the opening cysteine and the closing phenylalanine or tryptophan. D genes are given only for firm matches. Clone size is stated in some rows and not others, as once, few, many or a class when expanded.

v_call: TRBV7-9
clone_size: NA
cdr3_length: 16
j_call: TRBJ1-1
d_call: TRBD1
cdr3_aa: CASSSIKGQMNTEAFF
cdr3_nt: TGTGCCAGCAGCTCCATTAAGGGACAGATGAACACTGAAGCTTTCTTT

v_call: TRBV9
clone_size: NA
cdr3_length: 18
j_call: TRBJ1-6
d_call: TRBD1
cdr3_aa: CASSVVADRGAYNSPLHF
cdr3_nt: TGTGCCAGCAGCGTAGTCGCCGACAGGGGGGCCTATAATTCACCCCTCCACTTT

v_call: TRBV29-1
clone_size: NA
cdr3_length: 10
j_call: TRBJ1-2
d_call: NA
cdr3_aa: CSVDEAGYTF
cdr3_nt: TGCAGCGTTGATGAGGCCGGCTACACCTTC

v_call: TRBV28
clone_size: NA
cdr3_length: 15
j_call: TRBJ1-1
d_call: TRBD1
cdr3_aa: CASSSRDRRGAEAFF
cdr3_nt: TGTGCCAGCAGTTCCAGGGACAGGAGAGGCGCTGAAGCTTTCTTT

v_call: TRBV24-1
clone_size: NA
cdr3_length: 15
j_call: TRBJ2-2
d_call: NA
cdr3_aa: CATSDSGQFTGELFF
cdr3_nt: TGTGCCACCAGTGATTCTGGACAATTCACCGGGGAGCTGTTTTTT

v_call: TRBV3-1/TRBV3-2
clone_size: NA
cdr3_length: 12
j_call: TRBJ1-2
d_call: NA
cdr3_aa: CASSQTGTGYTF
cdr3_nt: TGTGCCAGCAGCCAAACAGGGACTGGCTACACCTTC

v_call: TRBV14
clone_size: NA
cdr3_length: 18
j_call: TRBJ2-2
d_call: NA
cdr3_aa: CASSQEGGSYANTGELFF
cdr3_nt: TGTGCCAGCAGCCAAGAGGGGGGTAGTTATGCGAACACCGGGGAGCTGTTTTTT

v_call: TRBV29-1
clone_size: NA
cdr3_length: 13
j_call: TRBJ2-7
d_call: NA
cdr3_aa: CSVSGSGGYEQYF
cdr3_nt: TGCAGCGTTTCCGGGTCCGGAGGATACGAGCAGTACTTC

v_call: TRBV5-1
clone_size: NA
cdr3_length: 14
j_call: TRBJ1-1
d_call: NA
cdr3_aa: CASSLKGAGAEAFF
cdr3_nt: TGCGCCAGCAGCTTGAAGGGTGCGGGGGCTGAAGCTTTCTTT

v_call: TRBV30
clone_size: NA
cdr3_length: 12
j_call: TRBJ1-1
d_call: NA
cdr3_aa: CACYREGTEAFF
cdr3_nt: TGTGCCTGCTACCGGGAGGGCACTGAAGCTTTCTTT

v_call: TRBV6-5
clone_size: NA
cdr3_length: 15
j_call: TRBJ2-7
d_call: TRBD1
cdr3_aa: CASSYSRQGRYEQYF
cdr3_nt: TGTGCCAGCAGTTACTCGAGACAGGGTCGGTACGAGCAGTACTTC

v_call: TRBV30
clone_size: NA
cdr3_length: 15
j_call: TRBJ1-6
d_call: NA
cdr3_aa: CAWGGMEGLDSPLHF
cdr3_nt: TGTGCCTGGGGGGGGATGGAGGGGCTGGATTCACCCCTCCACTTT

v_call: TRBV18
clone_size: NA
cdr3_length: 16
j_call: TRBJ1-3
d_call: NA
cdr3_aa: CASSLGQPSSGNTIYF
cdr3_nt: TGTGCCAGCTCACTCGGACAGCCGAGCTCTGGAAACACCATATATTTT

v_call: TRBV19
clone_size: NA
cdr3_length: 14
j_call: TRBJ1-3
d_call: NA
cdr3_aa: CASSLPGAGNTIYF
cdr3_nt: TGTGCCAGTAGCTTACCAGGGGCTGGAAACACCATATATTTT

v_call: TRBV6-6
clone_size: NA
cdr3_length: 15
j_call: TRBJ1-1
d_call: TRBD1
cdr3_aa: CASSYVSGGNTEAFF
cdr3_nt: TGTGCCAGCAGTTACGTTTCAGGGGGGAACACTGAAGCTTTCTTT

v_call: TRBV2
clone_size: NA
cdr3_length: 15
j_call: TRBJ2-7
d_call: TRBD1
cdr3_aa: CASSLAGQGAYEQYF
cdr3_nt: TGTGCCAGCAGTCTCGCGGGACAGGGGGCGTACGAGCAGTACTTC

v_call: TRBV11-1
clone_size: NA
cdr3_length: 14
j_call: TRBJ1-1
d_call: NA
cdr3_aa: CASSLSGGNAEAFF
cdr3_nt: TGTGCCAGCAGCTTGTCGGGGGGGAACGCTGAAGCTTTCTTT

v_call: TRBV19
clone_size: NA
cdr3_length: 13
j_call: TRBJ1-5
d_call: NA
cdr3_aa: CATGFRGNQPQHF
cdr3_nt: TGTGCCACCGGTTTTCGTGGCAATCAGCCCCAGCATTTT

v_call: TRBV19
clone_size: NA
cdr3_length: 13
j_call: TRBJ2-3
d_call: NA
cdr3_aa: CASSITPTDTQYF
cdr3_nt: TGTGCCAGTAGTATAACTCCCACAGATACGCAGTATTTT

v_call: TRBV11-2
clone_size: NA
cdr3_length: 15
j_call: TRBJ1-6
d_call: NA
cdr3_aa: CASSHHGTTNSPLHF
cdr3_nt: TGTGCCAGCAGCCACCATGGGACTACGAATTCACCCCTCCACTTT

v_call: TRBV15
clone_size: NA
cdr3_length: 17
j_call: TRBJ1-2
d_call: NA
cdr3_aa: CATSRDLGVGVLYGYTF
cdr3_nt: TGTGCCACCAGCAGAGATCTAGGAGTAGGGGTTCTCTATGGCTACACCTTC

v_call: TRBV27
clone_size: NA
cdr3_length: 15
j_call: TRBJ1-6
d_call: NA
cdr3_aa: CASSQQQGGRSPLHF
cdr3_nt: TGTGCCAGCAGTCAACAACAGGGAGGGCGTTCACCCCTCCACTTT

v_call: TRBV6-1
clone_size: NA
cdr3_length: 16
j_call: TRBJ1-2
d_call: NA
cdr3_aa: CASSGTTGLGGGGYTF
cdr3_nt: TGTGCCAGCAGTGGGACAACTGGTTTGGGAGGTGGTGGCTACACCTTC

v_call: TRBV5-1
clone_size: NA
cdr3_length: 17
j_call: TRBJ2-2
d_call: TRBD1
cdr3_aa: CASSLNRGQGATGELFF
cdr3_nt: TGCGCCAGCAGCTTGAATCGCGGACAGGGAGCTACCGGGGAGCTGTTTTTT

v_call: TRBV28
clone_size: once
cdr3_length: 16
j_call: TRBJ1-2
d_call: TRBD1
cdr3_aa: CASSPRTGGGYHGYTF
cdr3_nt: TGTGCCAGCAGTCCCCGGACAGGGGGAGGGTACCATGGCTACACCTTC

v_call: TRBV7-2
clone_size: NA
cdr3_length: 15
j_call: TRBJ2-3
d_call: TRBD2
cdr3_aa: CASSVLAGGGDTQYF
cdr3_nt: TGTGCCAGCAGCGTCCTAGCGGGGGGAGGGGATACGCAGTATTTT

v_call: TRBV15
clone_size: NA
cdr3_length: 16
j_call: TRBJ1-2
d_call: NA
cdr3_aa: CATSRDLISTNYGYTF
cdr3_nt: TGTGCCACCAGCAGAGATCTAATTTCGACTAACTATGGCTACACCTTC

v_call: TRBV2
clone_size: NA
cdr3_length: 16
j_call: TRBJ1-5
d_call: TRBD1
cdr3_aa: CASSAPGQGYNQPQHF
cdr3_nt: TGTGCCAGCAGTGCTCCGGGACAGGGATACAATCAGCCCCAGCATTTT

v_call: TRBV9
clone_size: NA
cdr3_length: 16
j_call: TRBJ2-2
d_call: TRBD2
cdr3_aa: CASSLRSGGAAGELFF
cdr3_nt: TGTGCCAGCAGTCTAAGAAGCGGGGGGGCAGCCGGGGAGCTGTTTTTT

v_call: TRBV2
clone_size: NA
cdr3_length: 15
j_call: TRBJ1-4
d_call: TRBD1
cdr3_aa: CASSEARGRFLKLFF
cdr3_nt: TGTGCCAGCAGTGAGGCCAGGGGGCGCTTCCTAAAACTGTTTTTT

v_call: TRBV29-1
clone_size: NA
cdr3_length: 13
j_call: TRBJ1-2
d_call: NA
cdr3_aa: CSVVGQYNYGYTF
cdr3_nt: TGCAGCGTTGTGGGACAATATAACTATGGCTACACCTTC

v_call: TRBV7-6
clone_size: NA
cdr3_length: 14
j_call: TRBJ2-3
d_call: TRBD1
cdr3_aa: CASSTNDRGNTQYF
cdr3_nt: TGTGCCAGCAGCACCAATGACAGGGGGAATACGCAGTATTTT

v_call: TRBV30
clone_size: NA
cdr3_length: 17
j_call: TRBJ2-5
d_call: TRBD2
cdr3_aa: CAWSLGLAGPQAETQYF
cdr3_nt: TGTGCCTGGAGCCTAGGACTAGCGGGGCCCCAAGCAGAGACCCAGTACTTC

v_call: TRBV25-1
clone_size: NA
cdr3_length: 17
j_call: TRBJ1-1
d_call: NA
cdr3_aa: CASSGAGNSVRTTEAFF
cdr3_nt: TGTGCCAGCAGTGGTGCGGGGAACTCCGTACGAACGACTGAAGCTTTCTTT

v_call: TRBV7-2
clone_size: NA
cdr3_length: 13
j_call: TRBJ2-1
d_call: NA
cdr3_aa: CASRAEEGTEQFF
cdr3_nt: TGTGCCAGCAGAGCAGAGGAGGGTACTGAGCAGTTCTTC

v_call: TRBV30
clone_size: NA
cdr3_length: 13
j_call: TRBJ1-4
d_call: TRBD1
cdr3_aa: CAQRGDRNEKLFF
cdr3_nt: TGTGCCCAGAGGGGGGACAGAAATGAAAAACTGTTTTTT

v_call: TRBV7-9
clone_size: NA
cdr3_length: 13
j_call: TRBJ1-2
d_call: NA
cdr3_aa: CASSFWPGDGYTF
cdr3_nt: TGTGCCAGCAGCTTTTGGCCCGGGGATGGCTACACCTTC

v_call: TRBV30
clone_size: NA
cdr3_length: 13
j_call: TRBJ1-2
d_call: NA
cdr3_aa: CAWSVLGRTGYTF
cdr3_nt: TGTGCCTGGAGTGTACTTGGGAGGACTGGCTACACCTTC

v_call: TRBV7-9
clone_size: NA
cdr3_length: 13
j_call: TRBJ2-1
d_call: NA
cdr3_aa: CASSLVADNEQFF
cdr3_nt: TGTGCCAGCAGCTTAGTCGCGGACAATGAGCAGTTCTTC

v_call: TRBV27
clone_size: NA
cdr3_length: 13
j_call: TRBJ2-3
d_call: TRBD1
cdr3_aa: CASSYRGYDTQYF
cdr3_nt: TGTGCCAGCAGTTACAGGGGTTACGATACGCAGTATTTT

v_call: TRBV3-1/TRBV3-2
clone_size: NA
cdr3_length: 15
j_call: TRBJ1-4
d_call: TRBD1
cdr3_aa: CASSQRGQTNEKLFF
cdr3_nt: TGTGCCAGCAGCCAAAGGGGACAGACTAATGAAAAACTGTTTTTT

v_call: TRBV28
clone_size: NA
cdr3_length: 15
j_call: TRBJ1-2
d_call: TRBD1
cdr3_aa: CASSLGQGDTYGYTF
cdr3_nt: TGTGCCAGCAGTTTAGGACAGGGAGATACGTATGGCTACACCTTC

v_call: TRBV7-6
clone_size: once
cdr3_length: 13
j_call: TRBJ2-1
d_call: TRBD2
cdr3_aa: CASSSGAVGEQFF
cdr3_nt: TGTGCCAGCAGCAGCGGGGCTGTTGGTGAGCAGTTCTTC

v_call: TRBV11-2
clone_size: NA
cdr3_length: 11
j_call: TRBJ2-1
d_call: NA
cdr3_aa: CASSHYNEQFF
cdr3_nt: TGTGCCAGCAGCCATTACAATGAGCAGTTCTTC

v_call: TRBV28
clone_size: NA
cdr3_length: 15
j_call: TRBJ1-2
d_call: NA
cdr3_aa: CASSSLRAGVKGYTF
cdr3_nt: TGTGCCAGCAGTTCTCTCAGGGCAGGGGTAAAGGGCTACACCTTC

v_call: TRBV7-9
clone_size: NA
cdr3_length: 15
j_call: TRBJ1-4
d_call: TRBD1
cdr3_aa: CASSDIQGTNEKLFF
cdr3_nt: TGTGCCAGCAGCGATATACAGGGGACTAATGAAAAACTGTTTTTT

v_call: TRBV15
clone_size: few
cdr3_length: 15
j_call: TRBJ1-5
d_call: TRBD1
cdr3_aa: CATSRAGQGDQPQHF
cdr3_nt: TGTGCCACCAGCAGAGCTGGACAGGGCGATCAGCCCCAGCATTTT

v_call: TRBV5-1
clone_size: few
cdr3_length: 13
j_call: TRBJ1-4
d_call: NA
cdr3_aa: CASNRSPNEKLFF
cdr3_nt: TGCGCCAGCAACAGGTCCCCTAATGAAAAACTGTTTTTT

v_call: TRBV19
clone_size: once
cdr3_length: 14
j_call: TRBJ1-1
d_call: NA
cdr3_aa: CASSNIGLVVEAFF
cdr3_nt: TGTGCCAGTAGTAACATCGGCCTAGTGGTGGAAGCTTTCTTT

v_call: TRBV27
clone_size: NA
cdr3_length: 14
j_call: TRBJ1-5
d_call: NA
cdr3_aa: CASSLRGGNQPQHF
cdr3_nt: TGTGCCAGCAGTTTACGGGGAGGAAATCAGCCCCAGCATTTT

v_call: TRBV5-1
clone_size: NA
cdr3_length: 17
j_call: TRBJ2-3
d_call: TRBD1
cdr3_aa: CASSRVAGQGFPDTQYF
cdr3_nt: TGCGCCAGCAGCCGAGTAGCCGGACAGGGGTTTCCAGATACGCAGTATTTT

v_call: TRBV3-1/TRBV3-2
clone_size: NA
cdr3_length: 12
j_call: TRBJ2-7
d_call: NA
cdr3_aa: CASGTLSYEQYF
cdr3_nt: TGTGCCAGCGGGACTTTATCCTACGAGCAGTACTTC

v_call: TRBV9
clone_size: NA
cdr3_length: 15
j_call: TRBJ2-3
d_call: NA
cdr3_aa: CASSVARGSTDTQYF
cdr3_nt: TGTGCCAGCAGCGTAGCGCGGGGAAGCACAGATACGCAGTATTTT